What follows are 25 T cell receptor beta chains derived from one specimen sequenced in a study of blood T cell repertoires in COVID-19. Data came from immunoSEQ multiplex PCR; TCRdb stores just in-frame clones and leaves some out. Of over 300,000 clones listed, roughly 88% are singletons. Material for sequencing was peripheral blood. All receptors come from a woman aged 50 to 60 with acute or convalescent COVID-19.

CDR3 in DNA: TGTGCCAGCAGAAGAACGGGACTAATCTACGAGCAGTACTTC. This encodes CASRRTGLIYEQYF. The chain uses TRBV7-9 and TRBJ2-7, with TRBD2 matching over 7 bases. Germline V CDR1 and CDR2: SEHNR, FQNEAQ (reference sequence). The J segment lost 3 bases and the V segment lost 6 bases, leaving 8 bases of the junction unmatched. The CDR3 covers 14 residues.

The chain uses TRBV18 and TRBJ2-7, with TRBD1 identical over 8 bases. V lost 3 bases to trimming and J lost 7 bases; unmatched junction nucleotides: 5. Germline CDR1 and CDR2: KGHSH and LQKENI. The CDR3 length is 13 residues. The CDR3 DNA reads TGTGCCAGCTCACCTCAGGGGGCGGAGGAGCAGTACTTC. Translation: CASSPQGAEEQYF.

V is TRBV28 and J is TRBJ1-5, with D possibly TRBD1 on 5 matching bases. With 8 bases removed from V and 3 bases from J, the gap between germline ends came to 8 bases. Germline V lookup: CDR1 MDHEN, CDR2 SYDVKM. The CDR3 has 12 amino acids. CDR3 sequence: CASEGLNQPQHF. The CDR3 DNA is TGTGCCAGCGAGGGACTCAATCAGCCCCAGCATTTT.

The chain joins TRBV2 to TRBJ2-7; 9 nucleotides align to TRBD1. The CDR3 has 14 amino acids. Germline loops: CDR1 SNHLY, CDR2 FYNNEI. V trimming: 7 bases; J trimming: 3 bases; junction bases outside the gene matches: 7. CDR3 in DNA: TGTGCCAGCATTCGGGGACAGGGACGCTACGAGCAGTACTTC. Translated: CASIRGQGRYEQYF. Together with reference TRBV2 and TRBJ2-7, the CDR3 gives the full variable domain: EPEVTQTPSHQVTQMGQEVILRCVPISNHLYFYWYRQILGQKVEFLVSFYNNEISEKSEIFDDQFSVERPDGSNFTLKIRSTKLEDSAMYFCASIRGQGRYEQYFGPGTRLTVT.

This chain connects TRBV6-2 or TRBV6-3 to TRBJ1-1; no reliable D call. The V gene's germline CDR1 is MNHEY and CDR2 SVGEGT. This CDR3 spans 13 amino acids. V was cut by 4 bases and J by 3 bases, with 9 bases left in between. The CDR3 reads CASSWQAYTEAFF. CDR3 DNA: TGTGCCAGCAGTTGGCAGGCCTACACTGAAGCTTTCTTT.

This rearrangement joins TRBV27 to TRBJ2-2, with TRBD1 as a possible D gene (5 bases). Germline-derived CDR1 and CDR2 are MNHEY and SMNVEV (reference sequence). The CDR3 contains 18 residues. V lost 7 bases and J 1 base, leaving 22 bases between the germline ends. As DNA, the CDR3 is TGTGCCAGCATCTACCCCTCTCCTAGGGGCGGGAACACCGGGGAGCTGTTTTTT. Translation gives CASIYPSPRGGNTGELFF.

The rearrangement links TRBV28 to TRBJ2-7; 12 nucleotides agree with TRBD2. This CDR3 region has 17 residues. J gave up 6 bases and V 6 bases, and 15 bases lay outside the gene matches. Germline V lookup: CDR1 MDHEN, CDR2 SYDVKM. The CDR3 bases are TGTGCCAGCAGCGGGGCTAGCGGGAGGGACCCGCCCAGCGAGCAGTACTTC. Protein product: CASSGASGRDPPSEQYF.

The chain links TRBV19 to TRBJ2-1; 10 bases are shared with TRBD2. Germline CDR1 is LNHDA and CDR2 is SQIVND (reference sequence). The CDR3 contains 16 residues. V lost 1 base to trimming and J lost 2 bases; unmatched junction nucleotides: 2. The CDR3: CASSIVLAGAYNEQFF. CDR3 nucleotides: TGTGCCAGTAGTATAGTGCTAGCGGGAGCCTACAATGAGCAGTTCTTC.

This chain connects TRBV5-8 to TRBJ2-2, with a weak D call TRBD1 (5 bases). The CDR3 totals 15 residues. Germline loops: CDR1 SGHTS, CDR2 YDEGEE. The ends were cut back, 3 bases at V and 1 base at J, with 10 bases in the middle. The DNA for the CDR3 is TGTGCCAGCAGCTCTCGACAGTTGAACACCGGGGAGCTGTTTTTT. Translation gives CASSSRQLNTGELFF.

The rearrangement links TRBV3-1 (or the pseudogene TRBV3-2) to TRBJ1-5; the D is unclear. CDR1 is LGHDT, CDR2 YNNKEL, per germline (reference sequence). The CDR3 has 14 amino acids. Trimming cost V 5 bases and J 0 bases, with 8 bases left between them. The CDR3 reads CASSYLNSNQPQHF. For the CDR3, the DNA is TGTGCCAGCAGCTATTTAAATAGCAATCAGCCCCAGCATTTT.

The chain combines TRBV7-3 with TRBJ2-1; tentatively, D is TRBD1 (5 bases). V was trimmed by 1 base and J by 10 bases, leaving 11 bases between them. The CDR3 spans 13 residues. Germline lookup yields CDR1 SGHTA and CDR2 FQGTGA. CDR3 DNA sequence: TGTGCCAGCAGCTTAATGAGCGACAGCGAGCAGTTCTTC. It specifies CASSLMSDSEQFF.

In the case of this clone: The sample carries other DNA sequences with the same CDR3. The chain links TRBV6-5 to TRBJ2-1, with 9 bases that match TRBD2. This CDR3 comprises 15 residues. V trimming: 4 bases; J trimming: 4 bases; junction bases outside the gene matches: 5. Germline loops: CDR1 MNHEY, CDR2 SVGAGI. The CDR3 sequence is CASSSGLAGYNEQFF. Here the CDR3 DNA reads TGTGCCAGCAGTTCGGGCCTAGCGGGGTACAATGAGCAGTTCTTC.

The chain uses TRBV3-1 (or the pseudogene TRBV3-2) and TRBJ1-6; TRBD1 is a possible D gene (6 bases). Germline CDR1 LGHDT, CDR2 YNNKEL (reference sequence). Trimming removed 6 bases from V and 4 bases from J, with 10 bases in between. This CDR3 has 14 amino acids. Here the CDR3 reads CASRDQGYNSPLHF. Written as DNA, the CDR3 is TGTGCCAGCAGAGACCAGGGGTATAATTCACCCCTCCACTTT.

V usage is TRBV15 and J usage is TRBJ2-2, with D maybe TRBD1 (6 bases). The CDR3 sequence is 15 residues long. V was trimmed by 2 bases and J by 7 bases, leaving 14 bases between them. The germline gives CDR1 LNHNV, CDR2 YYDKDF (reference sequence). In nucleotides, the CDR3 is TGTGCCACCAGCAGACTATTTCAGGGGCGCGGGGAGCTGTTTTTT. It codes for CATSRLFQGRGELFF.

The CDR3 DNA is TGTGCCAGCAGCTCCCAGGGCTTAACTGAAGCTTTCTTT. Residues: CASSSQGLTEAFF. V and J are TRBV7-9 and TRBJ1-1; D is possibly TRBD1 (5 bases). Germline values: CDR1 SEHNR, CDR2 FQNEAQ (reference sequence). V was pared by 4 bases and J by 5 bases, with 11 bases between. The CDR3 is 13 residues long.

In this sample, this clone turned up once. The chain carries TRBV4-1 and TRBJ2-5; TRBD1 aligns across 11 bases. V trimming: 0 bases; J trimming: 5 bases; junction bases outside the gene matches: 8. The length of the CDR3 is 17 residues. Germline V gene lookup returns CDR1 MGHRA and CDR2 YSYEKL. As DNA, the CDR3 is TGCGCCAGCAGCCAAGATGAGAGGACAGGGGGCTGGGAGACCCAGTACTTC. Amino acid sequence: CASSQDERTGGWETQYF.

V gene TRBV18 combines with J gene TRBJ2-2; 14 nucleotides align to TRBD2. The germline gives CDR1 KGHSH, CDR2 LQKENI. V shed 8 bases, J shed 6 bases, and the junction held 11 bases outside the gene matches. This CDR3 contains 17 residues. CDR3 in DNA: TGTGCCAGCAAACCGGGACTAGCGGGAGTGGCGGCCGGGGAGCTGTTTTTT. Translating it yields CASKPGLAGVAAGELFF.

V and J are TRBV5-1 and TRBJ1-5, with D possibly TRBD1 on 6 matching bases. This CDR3 has 14 residues. The germline V gene encodes CDR1 SGHRS and CDR2 YFSETQ. The germline V and J ends were trimmed by 4 bases and 3 bases, with 11 bases remaining between them. The CDR3, as DNA: TGCGCCAGCAGCCCCGGGGACACCAATCAGCCCCAGCATTTT. It specifies CASSPGDTNQPQHF.

This sequence joins TRBV11-2 and TRBJ2-7, with a possible D match to TRBD2 (5 bases). CDR1 SGHAT and CDR2 FQNNGV come from the germline V gene. Trimming removed 5 bases at V and 3 bases at J, with 11 bases between. The CDR3 totals 13 residues. The CDR3 sequence: CASSPTRDYEQYF. CDR3 DNA: TGTGCCAGCAGCCCCACTAGGGACTACGAGCAGTACTTC.

This chain links TRBV5-4 with TRBJ1-4; possibly TRBD1 for D (5 bases). The CDR3 is 15 residues long. Per the germline V gene, CDR1 is SGHNT and CDR2 is YYREEE (reference sequence). V lost 4 bases and J 4 bases, leaving 14 bases between the germline ends. DNA of the CDR3: TGTGCCAGCAGCCCCGCGGGGGGGATTAATGAAAAACTGTTTTTT. Protein: CASSPAGGINEKLFF.

Concerning this clone: The sample holds other DNA sequences that translate to the same CDR3. V usage is TRBV12-3 or TRBV12-4 and J usage is TRBJ1-1; D remains ambiguous. The CDR3 contains 13 residues. Trimming shortened V by 3 bases and J by 1 base, and 6 bases separated the two germline ends. CDR3 sequence (DNA): TGTGCCAGCAGTTTGGCAGGGAACACTGAAGCTTTCTTT. This codes for CASSLAGNTEAFF.

This chain connects TRBV7-9 to TRBJ2-7, with 7 positions matching TRBD1. Germline trimming cut 4 bases from V and 0 bases from J; bases unmatched to any gene: 9. The germline V gene encodes CDR1 SEHNR and CDR2 FQNEAQ (reference sequence). The CDR3 length is 16 residues. In nucleotides, the CDR3 is TGTGCCAGCAGCTCCCGGACAGGTAGGAGCTCCTACGAGCAGTACTTC. Protein: CASSSRTGRSSYEQYF.

This clone was seen a handful of times. V usage is TRBV15 and J usage is TRBJ2-7, with 9 bases lining up with TRBD2. Per germline, CDR1 LNHNV and CDR2 YYDKDF (reference sequence). The CDR3 is 14 residues long. Germline trimming cut 6 bases from V and 0 bases from J; bases unmatched to any gene: 3. The CDR3 DNA reads TGTGCCACCAGTGATAGCGGGGGCTCCTACGAGCAGTACTTC. Protein: CATSDSGGSYEQYF.

Written as DNA, the CDR3 is TGTGCCAGCAGCATAGACAGCAGGGGCTATGAGCAGTTCTTC. It translates to CASSIDSRGYEQFF. V gene TRBV27 combines with J gene TRBJ2-1; D is possibly TRBD1 (6 bases). V was clipped by 6 bases and J by 8 bases, with 17 bases between them. In germline, CDR1 is MNHEY, CDR2 SMNVEV (reference sequence). The CDR3 spans 14 residues.

The CDR3 is CASSGHGTSGSSSYNEQFF. The CDR3 nucleotides are TGCGCCAGCAGTGGACACGGGACTAGCGGATCGAGCTCCTACAATGAGCAGTTCTTC. The chain employs TRBV10-1 and TRBJ2-1; 11 nucleotides match TRBD2. Per the germline V gene, CDR1 is WNHNN and CDR2 is SYGVQD (reference sequence). The ends lost 4 bases at V and 0 bases at J; junction bases unmatched: 11. The CDR3 spans 19 residues.